Following are 26 T cell receptor beta chains from one sample sequenced in a study of HIV-infected children after antiretroviral therapy interruption. Sample treatment: PENTA 11 planned treatment interruption arm or continuous ART arm. A 3' RACE protocol on RNA, with unique molecular identifiers, produced the TCR library. MiXCR was run by TCRdb on the 3' RACE reads, yielding one entry per CDR3 protein. The sample has more than 85,000 distinct CDR3 sequences, 6.9% seen once; the top ten hold roughly 1%. Sequences were derived from CD45RA+ CD4+ T cells from PBMCs, pooled from several time points, sampled from a donor given antiretroviral therapy, either interrupted or continuous. Subset meaning: naive CD4+ CD45RA+ CD45RO- T cells. The source of these receptors is a pool of human donors with HIV.

The chain links TRBV3-1 to TRBJ2-2; no clear D. CDR1 LGHDT and CDR2 YNNKEL come from the germline V gene (reference sequence). This CDR3 contains 15 residues. V gave up 1 base and J gave up 4 bases, with 10 bases separating them. The CDR3 region is CASSQGVAATGELFF. In DNA, the CDR3 is TGTGCCAGCAGCCAAGGGGTCGCGGCCACCGGGGAGCTGTTTTTT. The full variable domain, in which reference TRBV3-1 and TRBJ2-2 provide the parts outside the CDR3, is DTAVSQTPKYLVTQMGNDKSIKCEQNLGHDTMYWYKQDSKKFLKIMFSYNNKELIINETVPNRFSPKSPDKAHLNLHINSLELGDSAVYFCASSQGVAATGELFFGEGSRLTVL.

This clonotype has ten or more counts. The chain carries TRBV27 and TRBJ1-5; D is undetermined. V gave up 2 bases and J gave up 1 base, with 3 bases separating them. Germline V CDR1 and CDR2: MNHEY, SMNVEV (reference sequence). This CDR3 comprises 13 residues. DNA of the CDR3: TGTGCCAGCAGTTTACGGAGCAATCAGCCCCAGCATTTT. This gives the protein CASSLRSNQPQHF.

The sample holds many counts of this clonotype. The CDR3 nucleotides are TGTGCCAGTCAGGTGGGGGGCAAGGTCGGCTACACCTTC. Translation gives CASQVGGKVGYTF. The rearrangement uses TRBV28 and TRBJ1-2, with D possibly being TRBD1 (6 bases). CDR1 is MDHEN and CDR2 is SYDVKM in the germline V gene. Trimming took off 9 bases at V and 8 bases at J, with 19 bases between the two ends. The CDR3 loop spans 13 amino acids.

The sample holds many counts of this clonotype. The genes are TRBV4-1 and TRBJ1-1; D is unresolved. CDR1 MGHRA and CDR2 YSYEKL come from the germline V gene. Trimming took off 3 bases at V and 0 bases at J, with 11 bases between the two ends. CDR3 length equals 15 residues. The chain's CDR3 is CASSQLMAVNTEAFF. DNA of the CDR3: TGCGCCAGCAGCCAGCTCATGGCTGTGAACACTGAAGCTTTCTTT.

A few counts support this clonotype. The rearrangement joins TRBV27 to TRBJ2-7, with 10 bases fitting TRBD1. V shed 6 bases, J shed 3 bases, and the junction held 5 bases outside the gene matches. This CDR3 is 14 amino acids long. Per the germline V gene, CDR1 is MNHEY and CDR2 is SMNVEV (reference sequence). CDR3 in amino acids: CASSRGQGIYEQYF. Here the CDR3 DNA reads TGTGCCAGCAGCCGGGGACAGGGGATCTACGAGCAGTACTTC.

The CDR3 here is CSARFPTSGAYEQYF. The CDR3 DNA sequence: TGCAGTGCCCGATTTCCGACTAGCGGGGCCTACGAGCAGTACTTC. This sequence joins TRBV20-1 and TRBJ2-7; the match to TRBD2 covers 11 bases. The CDR3 consists of 15 residues. Germline loops: CDR1 DFQATT, CDR2 SNEGSKA (reference sequence). J gave up 2 bases and V 6 bases, and 9 bases lay outside the gene matches.

This clonotype has just a few counts. The chain recombines TRBV5-8 with TRBJ2-7; TRBD1 matches 7 bases. This CDR3 spans 16 amino acids. V lost 8 bases and J lost 5; bases outside the gene matches: 19. In germline, CDR1 is SGHTS, CDR2 YDEGEE. CDR3 sequence reads: CARRRVRRQGVHEQYF. CDR3 sequence (DNA): TGTGCCAGGAGACGTGTTCGTCGACAGGGAGTCCACGAGCAGTACTTC.

V usage is TRBV6-1 and J usage is TRBJ1-1, with a weak D call TRBD1 (5 bases). The CDR3 runs to 13 residues. The V gene's germline CDR1 is MNHNS and CDR2 SASEGT. V lost 7 bases to trimming and J lost 0 bases, with 9 bases between them. CDR3 protein: CASIVGVNTEAFF. The CDR3 bases are TGTGCCAGCATCGTAGGGGTGAACACTGAAGCTTTCTTT.

On this clonotype: A read error is possible here, since a much larger clone lies one base away. The chain carries TRBV20-1 and TRBJ2-5, with TRBD1 as a possible D gene (6 bases). The CDR3 length is 12 residues. The germline CDR1 and CDR2 sequences are DFQATT and SNEGSKA (reference sequence). This CDR3 is CSARPGQEAQYF. Here the CDR3 DNA reads TGCAGTGCCCGACCGGGACAAGAGGCCCAGTACTTC.

The gene calls are TRBV7-8 and TRBJ2-1; TRBD2 matches 9 bases. The germline V gene encodes CDR1 SGHVS and CDR2 FQNEAQ. The length of the CDR3 is 18 residues. V lost 5 bases to trimming and J lost 8 bases; unmatched junction nucleotides: 19. CDR3 DNA sequence: TGTGCCAGCAGCCCCACAATGGGGGGCGGGGGGGCCTTCGATGAGCAGTTCTTC. Protein sequence: CASSPTMGGGGAFDEQFF.

This clonotype was recorded many times. V is TRBV10-3 and J is TRBJ2-7, with 8 bases matching TRBD1. V lost 3 bases, J lost 3 bases, and 4 bases stayed unmatched. Per the germline V gene, CDR1 is ENHRY and CDR2 is SYGVKD. This CDR3 comprises 14 residues. Here the CDR3 reads CAISDRDRLYEQYF. DNA for the CDR3: TGTGCCATCAGTGACCGGGACAGGCTCTACGAGCAGTACTTC.

This clonotype came up many times. The chain employs TRBV2 and TRBJ2-7, with 7 bases that match TRBD2. From germline, CDR1 is SNHLY and CDR2 FYNNEI. There are 17 residues in the CDR3. V was clipped by 2 bases and J by 2 bases; unmatched bases: 12. The CDR3 loop reads CASSERVVGGSTYEQYF. CDR3 DNA sequence: TGTGCCAGCAGTGAACGGGTTGTCGGGGGGTCCACCTACGAGCAGTACTTC.

The table lists this clonotype with many counts. The chain is built from TRBV6-5 and TRBJ1-6; D not certain. CDR3 length equals 15 residues. Looked up from germline, CDR1 is MNHEY and CDR2 is SVGAGI. V lost 5 bases and J 8 bases, leaving 16 bases between the germline ends. The CDR3 spells CASSEVPNPYSPLHF. Here the CDR3 DNA reads TGTGCCAGCAGTGAAGTTCCTAATCCTTATTCACCCCTCCACTTT.

This clonotype came up many times. The chain links TRBV4-2 to TRBJ2-1; no firm D call. CDR1 and CDR2 from the germline V gene are LGHNA and YNFKEQ. With 4 bases removed from V and 7 bases from J, the gap between germline ends came to 17 bases. The CDR3 runs 15 residues. The CDR3 sequence is CASSPRPVLRNEQFF. The CDR3 nucleotides are TGTGCCAGCAGCCCTCGGCCCGTCCTTAGGAATGAGCAGTTCTTC.

This clonotype appeared many times. The chain recombines TRBV12-3 or TRBV12-4 with TRBJ1-1; D remains ambiguous. The CDR3 contains 13 residues. V lost 4 bases and J 3 bases, leaving 9 bases between the germline ends. CDR3 DNA: TGTGCCAGCAGTTCAGACATGGACACTGAAGCTTTCTTT. Protein product: CASSSDMDTEAFF.

This clonotype was picked up many times. V and J are TRBV20-1 and TRBJ2-7; D gene unclear. Trimming took off 3 bases at V and 3 bases at J, with 21 bases between the two ends. The CDR3 runs to 16 residues. Germline loops: CDR1 DFQATT, CDR2 SNEGSKA (reference sequence). CDR3 loop: CSASQIRLWSDYEQYF. CDR3 bases: TGCAGTGCTAGCCAAATCCGCCTGTGGTCGGACTACGAGCAGTACTTC.

The table lists this clonotype with many counts. The genes are TRBV12-3 or TRBV12-4 and TRBJ2-3; 7 nucleotides align to TRBD2. The CDR3 extends over 15 amino acids. J lost 0 bases, V lost 7 bases, and 7 bases had no gene match. CDR3 DNA sequence: TGTGCCAGCACGGGGGGAGCGACCAGCACAGATACGCAGTATTTT. Translating gives CASTGGATSTDTQYF.

There are many counts of this clonotype. The chain uses TRBV3-1 and TRBJ1-6, with TRBD1 matching 10 bases. This CDR3 has 14 residues. The V gene end was trimmed by 6 bases and the J gene end by 10 bases; junction bases not matched to a gene: 6. Germline assignment: CDR1 LGHDT and CDR2 YNNKEL (reference sequence). CDR3 nucleotide sequence: TGTGCCAGCAGGACAGCGGACAGGGGGTCACCCCTCCACTTT. The encoded protein is CASRTADRGSPLHF. The variable domain in full, with the rest retrieved from reference TRBV3-1 and TRBJ1-6, is DTAVSQTPKYLVTQMGNDKSIKCEQNLGHDTMYWYKQDSKKFLKIMFSYNNKELIINETVPNRFSPKSPDKAHLNLHINSLELGDSAVYFCASRTADRGSPLHFGNGTRLTVT.

This clonotype was counted at least ten times. The chain combines TRBV11-2 with TRBJ2-5, with 9 bases identical to TRBD1. Germline V gene sequence: CDR1 SGHAT, CDR2 FQNNGV. This CDR3 comprises 14 residues. Trimming at V came to 5 bases and at J to 5 bases, leaving 6 bases not matched to a gene. The CDR3 sequence is CASSRDRVDETQYF. The CDR3 nucleotides read TGTGCCAGCAGCCGGGACAGGGTTGACGAGACCCAGTACTTC.

This clonotype was seen at least ten times. The chain recombines TRBV12-3 or TRBV12-4 with TRBJ1-1; 9 bases match TRBD1. V dropped 3 bases and J dropped 5; count of bases not matched to a gene: 10. This CDR3 region has 16 residues. The CDR3 protein is CASSFWLRQGGTEAFF. The DNA of the CDR3 is TGTGCCAGCAGTTTCTGGCTGAGACAGGGGGGAACTGAAGCTTTCTTT.

This clonotype was recorded many times. V and J are TRBV10-3 and TRBJ2-6, with a possible D match to TRBD1 (5 bases). CDR1 and CDR2 (germline): ENHRY, SYGVKD. This CDR3 has 19 residues. Trimming left V 4 bases short and J 0 bases short, with 19 bases between. In DNA form, the CDR3 reads TGTGCCATCAGTGCTCCCACAGGATCCAATAGCTCTGGGGCCAACGTCCTGACTTTC. This encodes CAISAPTGSNSSGANVLTF.

Many counts were recorded for this clonotype. The gene calls are TRBV20-1 and TRBJ2-7; the D gene could be TRBD1 or TRBD2 (6 bases each). Looked up from germline, CDR1 is DFQATT and CDR2 is SNEGSKA (reference sequence). The CDR3 runs 15 residues. With 2 bases removed from V and 2 bases from J, the gap between germline ends came to 16 bases. The CDR3 bases are TGCAGTGCTAGACCCCCCGGGGGCCCGACCTACGAGCAGTACTTC. The encoded protein is CSARPPGGPTYEQYF.

This clonotype was found many times. The chain links TRBV5-1 to TRBJ1-4; D not certain. Trimming left V 4 bases short and J 1 base short, with 20 bases between. Per germline, CDR1 SGHRS and CDR2 YFSETQ. CDR3 size: 18 residues. CDR3 sequence: CASSQPVLRLVTNEKLFF. The DNA for the CDR3 is TGCGCCAGCAGCCAGCCGGTGTTAAGACTCGTAACTAATGAAAAACTGTTTTTT.

This clonotype came up many times. The CDR3 DNA follows: TGTGCCAGTATCCGGCATAGTAATTCACCCCTCCACTTT. This gives the protein CASIRHSNSPLHF. This chain uses TRBV19 with TRBJ1-6, with D hard to call. The V gene's germline CDR1 is LNHDA and CDR2 SQIVND (reference sequence). Trimming took off 7 bases at V and 6 bases at J, with 10 bases between the two ends. The CDR3 runs to 13 residues.

This clonotype was seen ten or more times. V gene TRBV18 combines with J gene TRBJ2-5; D remains unclear. The CDR3 is 11 amino acids. Trimming shortened V by 3 bases and J by 3 bases, and 2 bases separated the two germline ends. Germline values: CDR1 KGHSH, CDR2 LQKENI. CDR3 in amino acids: CASSPEETQYF. In nucleotides, the CDR3 is TGTGCCAGCTCACCTGAAGAGACCCAGTACTTC. The full variable domain, with the rest looked up from reference TRBV18 and TRBJ2-5, is NAGVMQNPRHLVRRRGQEARLRCSPMKGHSHVYWYRQLPEEGLKFMVYLQKENIIDESGMPKERFSAEFPKEGPSILRIQQVVRGDSAAYFCASSPEETQYFGPGTRLLVL.

This clonotype was observed at least ten times. In nucleotides, the CDR3 is TGTGCCATCAGCCCCGCTTATTCCGGGCTGGGGTACAATGAGCAGTTCTTC. Translation: CAISPAYSGLGYNEQFF. V is TRBV10-3 and J is TRBJ2-1; D call uncertain. The V gene's germline CDR1 is ENHRY and CDR2 SYGVKD. CDR3 length equals 17 residues. V shed 6 bases and J shed 4 bases, with 22 bases lying between them.